These 7 T cell receptor beta chains were sequenced from one sample in a study of control samples from healthy donors and cancer patients. Using immunoSEQ multiplex PCR, the repertoire was profiled, and TCRdb retains in-frame clones only, with some absent. The sample lists 93,000 or so clones, about 89% seen once, with 15% to 20% in the top ten. The sample taken for sequencing was PBMCs. These TCRs come from a man aged 55 to 69 with lung cancer.

This chain joins TRBV5-1 and TRBJ2-5; the D gene could be TRBD1 or TRBD2 (5 bases each). Germline lookup yields CDR1 SGHRS and CDR2 YFSETQ. V was shortened by 4 bases and J by 1 base, with 17 bases between the two germline ends. The CDR3 extends over 16 amino acids. The CDR3 here is CASSAGTKPTQETQYF. The CDR3 DNA reads TGCGCCAGCAGCGCTGGGACCAAACCTACCCAAGAGACCCAGTACTTC. The full variable domain, in which reference TRBV5-1 and TRBJ2-5 provide the parts outside the CDR3, is KAGVTQTPRYLIKTRGQQVTLSCSPISGHRSVSWYQQTPGQGLQFLFEYFSETQRNKGNFPGRFSGRQFSNSRSEMNVSTLELGDSALYLCASSAGTKPTQETQYFGPGTRLLVL.

The chain has TRBV12-5 and TRBJ2-1; weak D call: TRBD2 (6 bases). Trimming cost V 2 bases and J 7 bases, with 9 bases left between them. The CDR3 contains 13 residues. Germline V gives CDR1 LGHNT, CDR2 FRNRAP. The CDR3 DNA reads TGTGCTAGTGGTTTGTTGGAGGGTAATGAGCAGTTCTTC. Its protein is CASGLLEGNEQFF.

V is TRBV19 and J is TRBJ2-3, with TRBD2 identical over 8 bases. Trimming took 3 bases from V and 0 from J; bases not matched to a gene: 5. The CDR3 sequence is 16 residues long. Germline V lookup: CDR1 LNHDA, CDR2 SQIVND (reference sequence). CDR3 coding DNA: TGTGCCAGTAGTATGGGAGCGGGGGTAAGCACAGATACGCAGTATTTT. It translates to CASSMGAGVSTDTQYF.

CDR3 protein: CASSLQGNTEAFF. In DNA form, the CDR3 reads TGTGCCAGCAGTTTACAGGGGAACACTGAAGCTTTCTTT. The rearrangement joins TRBV12-3 or TRBV12-4 to TRBJ1-1; perhaps TRBD1 as D (5 bases). Trimming took off 2 bases at V and 1 base at J, with 5 bases between the two ends. CDR3 size: 13 residues.

J is TRBJ1-5 and V is TRBV5-5; TRBD1 agrees at 8 bases. The length of the CDR3 is 14 residues. The J segment lost 6 bases and the V segment lost 3 bases, leaving 5 bases of the junction unmatched. Germline loops: CDR1 SGHKS, CDR2 YYEKEE (reference sequence). In nucleotides, the CDR3 is TGTGCCAGCAGCTCTGACAGGGGCGTTCAGCCCCAGCATTTT. It is translated as CASSSDRGVQPQHF.

J is TRBJ1-6 and V is TRBV28; unclear D gene. V dropped 5 bases and J dropped 11 bases, with 16 bases sitting between them. In germline, CDR1 is MDHEN, CDR2 SYDVKM. This CDR3 contains 14 residues. CDR3 region: CASSLDSQMAPLHF. DNA of the CDR3: TGTGCCAGCAGTCTTGACTCCCAAATGGCACCCCTCCACTTT.

The gene calls are TRBV29-1 and TRBJ1-2; 12 bases agree with TRBD1. Germline trimming cut 5 bases from V and 3 bases from J; bases unmatched to any gene: 4. Germline loops: CDR1 SQVTM, CDR2 ANQGSEA. This CDR3 is 14 amino acids long. CDR3 residues: CSVTGTGGDYGYTF. The CDR3 DNA sequence: TGCAGCGTTACCGGGACAGGGGGCGACTATGGCTACACCTTC. The whole variable domain, filled in from reference TRBV29-1 and TRBJ1-2, reads SAVISQKPSRDICQRGTSLTIQCQVDSQVTMMFWYRQQPGQSLTLIATANQGSEATYESGFVIDKFPISRPNLTFSTLTVSNMSPEDSSIYLCSVTGTGGDYGYTFGSGTRLTVV.